This T cell receptor beta chain was retrieved from a study of OX40 agonist ivuxolimab in advanced cancers. The wider study: An anti-OX40 (CD134) antibody with agonistic activity, ivuxolimab, was administered to patients. Age averaged about 60 years (range roughly 23 to 80), and 82.7% were male.

Data came from immunoSEQ multiplex PCR; TCRdb stores just in-frame clones and leaves some out. The sample contains about 80,000 clones, about 92% of which appear only once. Trimming stripped 2 bases from V and 3 bases from J, with 8 bases between. CDR1 and CDR2 from the germline V gene are SGDLS and YYNGEE. The CDR3 has 13 amino acids. This specimen consisted of CD4+ or CD8+ T cells sorted from blood, obtained in a trial of the OX40 agonist ivuxolimab. V usage is TRBV9 and J usage is TRBJ1-1; D unresolved. The receptor was derived from an adult with an advanced solid tumor such as melanoma, head and neck, liver or kidney cancer. This chain's CDR3 is CASSVMDYTEAFF. The CDR3, as DNA: TGTGCCAGCAGCGTCATGGATTACACTGAAGCTTTCTTT. Full variable domain (outside the CDR3, taken from reference TRBV9 and TRBJ1-1): DSGVTQTPKHLITATGQRVTLRCSPRSGDLSVYWYQQSLDQGLQFLIQYYNGEERAKGNILERFSAQQFPDLHSELNLSSLELGDSALYFCASSVMDYTEAFFGQGTRLTVV.